One and the same sample provided the 28 T cell receptor beta chains below, sequenced in a study of blood T cell repertoires in COVID-19. Measured with immunoSEQ multiplex PCR; TCRdb has only the in-frame clones, and not every one. This table holds fewer than 700,000 clones, 85% to 90% found once. The sample was peripheral blood. The receptors here all came from a woman between 50 and 59 years old with COVID-19, enrolled during active disease.

The chain combines TRBV19 with TRBJ1-4, with D unresolved. Germline V gives CDR1 LNHDA, CDR2 SQIVND (reference sequence). The CDR3 covers 16 residues. The V end was cut by 3 bases, the J end by 4 bases, with 15 bases between. The CDR3 DNA reads as TGTGCCAGTAGTATCTCGAACCCGGCGGGTAATGAAAAACTGTTTTTT. As protein: CASSISNPAGNEKLFF.

The chain joins TRBV4-1 to TRBJ1-2, with TRBD1 matching 8 bases. CDR1 is MGHRA, CDR2 YSYEKL, per germline. The V gene end was trimmed by 5 bases and the J gene end by 8 bases; junction bases not matched to a gene: 7. The CDR3 totals 13 residues. The CDR3 sequence is CASSDRGSEGYTF. The CDR3 nucleotides read TGCGCCAGCAGCGACAGGGGATCGGAGGGCTACACCTTC.

V is TRBV19 and J is TRBJ1-3; tentative D call: TRBD1 (5 bases). The V end was cut by 4 bases, the J end by 0 bases, with 7 bases between. The CDR3 has 14 amino acids. The germline gives CDR1 LNHDA, CDR2 SQIVND (reference sequence). This CDR3 is CASSRGDSGNTIYF. CDR3 sequence (DNA): TGTGCCAGTAGTAGGGGGGACTCTGGAAACACCATATATTTT. Complete variable domain (other parts from reference TRBV19 and TRBJ1-3): DGGITQSPKYLFRKEGQNVTLSCEQNLNHDAMYWYRQDPGQGLRLIYYSQIVNDFQKGDIAEGYSVSREKKESFPLTVTSAQKNPTAFYLCASSRGDSGNTIYFGEGSWLTVV.

The rearrangement uses TRBV7-6 and TRBJ2-3; 7 bases align to TRBD2. After removal of 1 base from V and 1 base from J, the junction contained 2 bases not matched to a gene. Germline V gene sequence: CDR1 SGHVS, CDR2 FNYEAQ. CDR3 length equals 15 residues. CDR3 amino acids: CASSLGLAGTDTQYF. The DNA for the CDR3 is TGTGCCAGCAGCTTAGGGCTAGCGGGCACAGATACGCAGTATTTT.

This clone has just a few counts. Different DNA sequences within this sample yield the same CDR3. The CDR3, as DNA: TGTGCCAGCAGTGAGGGCCTAAACAATGAGCAGTTCTTC. Protein product: CASSEGLNNEQFF. The chain employs TRBV2 and TRBJ2-1; D is undetermined. CDR3 length: 13 residues. From germline, CDR1 is SNHLY and CDR2 FYNNEI. V was clipped by 3 bases and J by 5 bases, with 8 bases between them.

The J gene is TRBJ1-4, the V gene TRBV6-6; 7 nucleotides match TRBD1. CDR1 is MNHNY, CDR2 SVGAGI, per germline (reference sequence). The CDR3 sequence is 14 residues long. The V gene end was trimmed by 2 bases and the J gene end by 5 bases; junction bases not matched to a gene: 2. The CDR3 bases are TGTGCCAGCAGTTACAGACAGGGCAATGAAAAACTGTTTTTT. Protein sequence: CASSYRQGNEKLFF.

The V gene is TRBV7-9, the J gene TRBJ1-1, with D tentatively TRBD1 (6 bases). This CDR3 comprises 13 residues. Germline CDR1 reads SEHNR; CDR2 reads FQNEAQ (reference sequence). V was shortened by 5 bases and J by 7 bases, with 14 bases between the two germline ends. The CDR3 DNA reads TGTGCCAGCAGCCCCAGGGACACCCTTGAAGCTTTCTTT. Translated: CASSPRDTLEAFF. The whole variable domain, remainder taken from reference TRBV7-9 and TRBJ1-1, is DTGVSQNPRHKITKRGQNVTFRCDPISEHNRLYWYRQTLGQGPEFLTYFQNEAQLEKSRLLSDRFSAERPKGSFSTLEIQRTEQGDSAMYLCASSPRDTLEAFFGQGTRLTVV.

The genes are TRBV9 and TRBJ2-1; TRBD1 is a possible D gene (5 bases). Germline lookup yields CDR1 SGDLS and CDR2 YYNGEE. This CDR3 has 15 amino acids. Trimming removed 0 bases at V and 8 bases at J, with 15 bases between. The CDR3 region is CASSVVEGDRDEQFF. CDR3 coding DNA: TGTGCCAGCAGCGTAGTGGAAGGGGATAGGGATGAGCAGTTCTTC.

The chain recombines TRBV29-1 with TRBJ1-2, with D possibly TRBD1 on 5 matching bases. CDR3 length: 11 residues. Between the trimmed V and J ends, which lost 3 bases and 4 bases, there was a span of 6 bases. Germline lookup yields CDR1 SQVTM and CDR2 ANQGSEA. CDR3 region: CSVDQGYGYTF. The CDR3 bases are TGCAGCGTTGATCAGGGCTATGGCTACACCTTC.

The chain recombines TRBV5-1 with TRBJ2-7; TRBD2 aligns across 7 bases. The V gene end was trimmed by 4 bases and the J gene end by 6 bases; junction bases not matched to a gene: 10. This CDR3 has 14 amino acids. Germline CDR1 SGHRS, CDR2 YFSETQ. As DNA, the CDR3 is TGCGCCAGCAGCGTCCGGGATCCGGGGGGCGAGCAGTACTTC. Residues: CASSVRDPGGEQYF.

The rearrangement links TRBV4-1 to TRBJ2-7; 10 bases map to TRBD2. V gave up 2 bases and J gave up 5 bases; unmatched junction bases: 9. The CDR3 length is 16 residues. Germline CDR1 reads MGHRA; CDR2 reads YSYEKL. CDR3 bases: TGCGCCAGCAGCCAATCCCACCCTAGCGGGGGCCACGAGCAGTACTTC. It translates to CASSQSHPSGGHEQYF.

The V gene is TRBV6-6, the J gene TRBJ2-7, with a weak D call TRBD1 (6 bases). Trimming pared 2 bases from V and 5 bases from J, leaving 16 bases between. Germline loops: CDR1 MNHNY, CDR2 SVGAGI (reference sequence). The CDR3 is 15 residues long. The CDR3 DNA follows: TGTGCCAGCAGTTACCTTGGACAGAGTTCGGACGAGCAGTACTTC. Translating gives CASSYLGQSSDEQYF.

CDR3 coding DNA: TGTGCCAGCAGACTAAACGACCCCACAGGACCAAAGGTGGGGAACTATGGCTACACCTTC. This encodes CASRLNDPTGPKVGNYGYTF. V is TRBV21-1 and J is TRBJ1-2; the table's D gene call, TRBD1, was not cross checked with the DNA. TRBV21-1 counts as a pseudogene. This CDR3 is built from 20 residues.

The V gene is TRBV10-3, the J gene TRBJ1-5; 8 bases are a match to TRBD1. The length of the CDR3 is 15 residues. Looked up from germline, CDR1 is ENHRY and CDR2 is SYGVKD. V lost 4 bases and J lost 6; bases outside the gene matches: 8. The CDR3 is CAISVTGEGGQPQHF. In DNA form, the CDR3 reads TGTGCCATCAGTGTGACAGGGGAAGGGGGTCAGCCCCAGCATTTT.

This clone was recorded once. The CDR3 reads CASSLTASGGYTF. CDR3 nucleotide sequence: TGTGCCAGCAGCTTAACGGCCTCGGGGGGCTACACCTTC. V gene TRBV7-3 combines with J gene TRBJ1-2, with D hard to call. From germline, CDR1 is SGHTA and CDR2 FQGTGA. V lost 0 bases, J lost 8 bases, and 10 bases lay in between. There are 13 residues in the CDR3.

The chain is built from TRBV5-4 and TRBJ2-1; 7 bases are shared with TRBD2. This CDR3 comprises 16 residues. Germline V gene lookup returns CDR1 SGHNT and CDR2 YYREEE (reference sequence). Trimming took 4 bases from V and 10 from J; bases not matched to a gene: 17. The CDR3 reads CASSPSPGLDYKEQFF. For the CDR3, the DNA is TGTGCCAGCAGCCCGAGCCCCGGACTAGATTATAAAGAGCAGTTCTTC.

This sequence joins TRBV10-3 and TRBJ2-3; D call uncertain. Germline V CDR1 and CDR2: ENHRY, SYGVKD. This CDR3 is 14 amino acids long. Trimming shortened V by 1 base and J by 7 bases, and 12 bases separated the two germline ends. The CDR3 coding sequence is TGTGCCATCAGTGAGTTGGCCTCCACGTATACGCAGTATTTT. Residues: CAISELASTYTQYF.

V and J are TRBV3-1 (or the pseudogene TRBV3-2) and TRBJ2-3; tentatively, D is TRBD2 (6 bases). Trimming pared 4 bases from V and 3 bases from J, leaving 14 bases between. This CDR3 is built from 15 residues. In germline, CDR1 is LGHDT, CDR2 YNNKEL (reference sequence). The CDR3 region has the DNA TGTGCCAGCAGCCCAACGGGGGTCGGGACAGATACGCAGTATTTT. It yields the protein CASSPTGVGTDTQYF.

The chain has TRBV7-2 and TRBJ1-1; TRBD1 is a possible D gene (5 bases). The V and J ends lost 5 bases and 7 bases respectively, with 17 bases between them. This CDR3 is 14 amino acids long. Germline V gene lookup returns CDR1 SGHTA and CDR2 FQGNSA. The DNA of the CDR3 is TGTGCCAGCAGCCCCCAAGGGGCCAGACTTGAAGCTTTCTTT. Amino acid sequence: CASSPQGARLEAFF.

This chain uses TRBV4-1 with TRBJ1-1, with D uncertain. Trimming stripped 0 bases from V and 6 bases from J, with 11 bases between. Germline-derived CDR1 and CDR2 are MGHRA and YSYEKL. The CDR3 runs to 14 residues. The CDR3 DNA reads as TGCGCCAGCAGCCAAGATCTTGCGATCCCTGAAGCTTTCTTT. This encodes CASSQDLAIPEAFF.

Concerning this clone: The same CDR3 can be traced to other DNA sequences in this sample. V and J are TRBV6-5 and TRBJ1-5, with D possibly TRBD1 on 5 matching bases. There are 13 residues in the CDR3. Germline CDR1 is MNHEY and CDR2 is SVGAGI. Between the trimmed V and J ends, which lost 7 bases and 6 bases, there was a span of 13 bases. CDR3 sequence reads: CASTRGGGQPQHF. Written as DNA, the CDR3 is TGTGCCAGCACCCGGGGGGGAGGTCAGCCCCAGCATTTT.

The rearrangement uses TRBV10-3 and TRBJ1-4, with 8 bases aligning to TRBD1. The germline gives CDR1 ENHRY, CDR2 SYGVKD. V was clipped by 2 bases and J by 7 bases; unmatched bases: 6. This CDR3 is 15 amino acids long. The CDR3 loop is CAISEPGQVTEKLFF. The DNA for the CDR3 is TGTGCCATCAGTGAGCCGGGACAGGTTACTGAAAAACTGTTTTTT.

The chain couples TRBV19 to TRBJ2-7; D is perhaps TRBD2 (5 bases). Deletions cut 4 bases from V and 3 bases from J, with 13 bases between. The CDR3 is 14 residues long. Per the germline V gene, CDR1 is LNHDA and CDR2 is SQIVND (reference sequence). The CDR3 region has the DNA TGTGCCAGTAGTACCGCCGGGATCTACTACGAGCAGTACTTC. Translating it yields CASSTAGIYYEQYF.

The gene calls are TRBV3-1 (or the pseudogene TRBV3-2) and TRBJ1-5; TRBD1 aligns across 7 bases. The germline V gene encodes CDR1 LGHDT and CDR2 YNNKEL (reference sequence). J lost 4 bases, V lost 4 bases, and 13 bases had no gene match. This CDR3 spans 17 amino acids. This chain's CDR3 is CASSLNPPGTANQPQHF. The CDR3 DNA is TGTGCCAGCAGCCTTAACCCCCCTGGGACAGCAAATCAGCCCCAGCATTTT.

This clone has a single count. The J gene is TRBJ1-2, the V gene TRBV21-1. TRBV21-1 is termed a pseudogene. This CDR3 spans 17 amino acids. CDR3 protein: CASSKEGRRSENYGYTF. CDR3 coding DNA: TGTGCCAGCAGCAAAGAGGGCAGGAGGTCGGAAAACTATGGCTACACCTTC.

This clone came up many times. This sequence joins TRBV3-1 (or the pseudogene TRBV3-2) and TRBJ1-2; the D gene is possibly TRBD1 (6 bases). Trimming cost V 3 bases and J 6 bases, with 14 bases left between them. Germline values: CDR1 LGHDT, CDR2 YNNKEL (reference sequence). This CDR3 spans 14 amino acids. CDR3 sequence: CASSQGHTGNGYTF. CDR3 in DNA: TGTGCCAGCAGCCAGGGACACACGGGTAATGGCTACACCTTC.

The chain carries TRBV5-1 and TRBJ2-7; a weak D match, TRBD1 (5 bases). Germline CDR1 and CDR2: SGHRS and YFSETQ. The ends were cut back, 2 bases at V and 3 bases at J, with 15 bases in the middle. CDR3 size: 15 residues. Here the CDR3 reads CASSFIPQDSYEQYF. In nucleotides, the CDR3 is TGCGCCAGCAGCTTCATACCCCAAGACAGCTACGAGCAGTACTTC.

The genes are TRBV19 and TRBJ1-2, with D possibly matching TRBD1 (5 bases). Germline CDR1 is LNHDA and CDR2 is SQIVND (reference sequence). V was clipped by 5 bases and J by 6 bases, with 19 bases between them. The CDR3 covers 15 residues. Here the CDR3 DNA reads TGTGCCAGTAGTTCCGGGGGAGTTTCGGAAAATGGCTACACCTTC. Translation gives CASSSGGVSENGYTF.